The entry that follows covers one T cell receptor (beta chain) sequence. Per the authors' pipeline: Amplification of reference gene primers was used by the study to estimate nucleated cell counts. The repertoire was sequenced with immunoSEQ multiplex PCR; TCRdb's copy has only in-frame clones and lacks some. The D gene and trimming were derived from the DNA, and the V and J assignments and clone size from that table. The repertoire includes 81,000 or so clones, 75% to 90% of them detected once, and approximately 12% sits in the top ten. This entry comes from a study of blood T cell repertoires in COVID-19. V gave up 0 bases and J gave up 0 bases, with 9 bases separating them. This CDR3 contains 17 residues. CDR1 LNHNV and CDR2 YYDKDF come from the germline V gene (reference sequence).

The material sequenced was peripheral blood. The rearrangement joins TRBV15 to TRBJ2-6; no definite D call. The source is a man aged 70 or older with active or convalescent COVID-19. The CDR3 spells CATSRDVQFSGANVLTF. DNA of the CDR3: TGTGCCACCAGCAGAGATGTACAGTTCTCTGGGGCCAACGTCCTGACTTTC.